This T cell receptor beta chain came from a study of cytomegalovirus exposure and HLA in healthy donors. Study-wide points: Most observed TCR sequences were rare, whereas some public TCRs were detected in many donors. Testing in vitro showed a few CMV-associated chains specific for CMV antigens. Listed as cytomegalovirus-associated were 164 TCR beta chains.

A word on this clone: Its antigen remains unknown.

Using immunoSEQ multiplex PCR, the repertoire was profiled, and TCRdb retains in-frame clones only, with some absent. The table shows 260,000 or so clones, with roughly 88% occurring only once. Germline V gene sequence: CDR1 SGDLS, CDR2 YYNGEE. The CDR3 has 15 amino acids. J was trimmed by 5 bases and V by 5 bases; bases with no gene match: 9. Sequenced material: PBMCs. This TCR was recovered from a woman aged 18-30 years in good health and CMV-seronegative. The chain uses TRBV9 and TRBJ2-5; 10 bases match TRBD1. The CDR3 DNA reads TGTGCCAGCAGACAAGGACAGGGGGTCGGGGAGACCCAGTACTTC. Protein: CASRQGQGVGETQYF.